This TCR beta chain was observed in a study of blood T cell repertoires in COVID-19. CDR3 length: 14 residues. CDR1 and CDR2 (germline): DFQATT, SNEGSKA (reference sequence). Between the trimmed V and J ends, which lost 3 bases and 2 bases, there was a span of 11 bases. Authors' methods: Reference gene primer amplification gave nucleated cell count estimates. Sequencing was performed with immunoSEQ multiplex PCR; in TCRdb, only in-frame clones are kept and a portion is missing. V, J and clone size were drawn from that table, and D and trimming were deduced from the DNA. This sample has about 230,000 clones, with over 70% found just once. This clone turned up a few times.

What was sequenced was peripheral blood. The V call is TRBV20-1, the J call TRBJ2-1; the D gene is possibly TRBD2 (6 bases). This receptor was identified in a woman of 80 years or more with acute or convalescent COVID-19. The CDR3 sequence is CSASGLIPYNEQFF. CDR3 DNA: TGCAGTGCTAGTGGACTAATCCCCTACAATGAGCAGTTCTTC.